A single sample gave rise to the 7 T cell receptor beta chains below, sequenced in a study of blood T cells in healthy people across ages. The authors ran a second PCR of about 6 to 11 cycles using a sample-barcoded 5' primer and a J-beta primer mix. Via MiXCR, TCRdb re-called the 5' RACE reads, giving one row per CDR3 protein. This repertoire shows 1.5 million to 2 million distinct CDR3 sequences, roughly 50% found once; its top ten account for over 2%. The source material was blood. These receptors were obtained from a woman in her thirties or forties in good health.

The V call is TRBV7-6, the J call TRBJ2-1, with 12 nucleotides matching TRBD2. The CDR3 has 15 residues. The germline V gene has CDR1 SGHVS and CDR2 FNYEAQ. V dropped 5 bases and J dropped 8; count of bases not matched to a gene: 7. The CDR3 region has the DNA TGTGCCAGCAGCCAACTAGCGGGGGGAGGCTATGAGCAGTTCTTC. Translation gives CASSQLAGGGYEQFF.

Concerning this clonotype: This may arise from a read error, as a much more abundant clone is one base away. This likely comes from a read error, as the CDR3 has no conserved phenylalanine or tryptophan at its end. This chain connects TRBV29-1 to TRBJ2-1, with D perhaps TRBD2 (5 bases). V was clipped by 5 bases and J by 9 bases, with 17 bases between them. CDR3 size: 13 residues. The germline V gene encodes CDR1 SQVTM and CDR2 ANQGSEA. CDR3: CSVKRLAESEQFL. The CDR3 nucleotides are TGCAGCGTTAAGCGGTTAGCTGAGTCTGAGCAGTTCTTG.

In this sample, this clonotype turned up a few times. J is TRBJ1-2 and V is TRBV6-5; possible D gene TRBD1, 6 bases. Germline CDR1 MNHEY, CDR2 SVGAGI. The CDR3 sequence is 15 residues long. V gave up 4 bases and J gave up 4 bases, with 16 bases separating them. The CDR3 DNA follows: TGTGCCAGCAGTTTAGGGCAGGGGTCGGTCTATGGCTACACCTTC. Residues: CASSLGQGSVYGYTF.

This chain joins TRBV24-1 and TRBJ2-5; no clear D gene. This CDR3 spans 12 amino acids. V lost 5 bases and J lost 0, with 3 bases in between. From germline, CDR1 is KGHDR and CDR2 SFDVKD. In nucleotides, the CDR3 is TGTGCCACCAGTGGACACCAAGAGACCCAGTACTTC. Translating it yields CATSGHQETQYF.

This CDR3 reads CSALPSGRAVNEQYF. The CDR3 nucleotides are TGCAGCGCCCTCCCGTCCGGAAGGGCCGTCAACGAGCAGTACTTC. The J gene is TRBJ2-7, the V gene TRBV29-1; D unclear. The length of the CDR3 is 15 residues. CDR1 SQVTM and CDR2 ANQGSEA come from the germline V gene. The germline V and J ends were trimmed by 7 bases and 5 bases, with 24 bases remaining between them.

About this clonotype: A junction boundary mismatches the germline segment, possibly from a read error. The chain has TRBV6-2 or TRBV6-3 and TRBJ2-3; 8 nucleotides match TRBD2. The germline CDR1 and CDR2 sequences are MNHEY and SVGEGT. The length of the CDR3 is 18 residues. CDR3 nucleotides: TGTCCCAGCAGTTACGAAAGGGGACTAGGGATCGATACAGATACGCAGTATTTT. The encoded protein is CPSSYERGLGIDTDTQYF.

This clonotype was seen only a few times. The CDR3 loop is CATAFFETDTQYF. The CDR3 DNA follows: TGTGCCACCGCCTTCTTTGAAACAGATACGCAGTATTTT. The J gene is TRBJ2-3, the V gene TRBV27; D is unresolved. V lost 10 bases and J 3 bases, leaving 14 bases between the germline ends. This CDR3 region has 13 residues. Germline values: CDR1 MNHEY, CDR2 SMNVEV (reference sequence).